This T cell receptor beta chain was profiled in a study of shared clonotypes between healthy human individuals. The wider study: The cohort had two women and three men, ages 18 to 49.

Findings and limits, study-wide: Researchers found naive subsets generally carried larger estimated richness than memory subsets.

This clone has a single count. The target antigen is unknown. The healthy adult donors were HIV-negative and reported no recent acute infections or vaccinations. Assay used: immunoSEQ multiplex PCR; TCRdb lists only in-frame clones, some missing. Of around 2,000,000 clones in the sample, around 95% were seen once. The CDR3 has 16 residues. V shed 5 bases, J shed 7 bases, and the junction held 13 bases outside the gene matches. The germline V gene has CDR1 SEHNR and CDR2 FQNEAQ (reference sequence). Material for sequencing was naive CD4+ T cells sorted from blood. This sample's subset: CD45RA+ positively selected. The receptor was derived from a man between 18 and 35 years old in good health. The V gene is TRBV7-9, the J gene TRBJ1-2; 10 bases are a match to TRBD1. In DNA form, the CDR3 reads TGTGCCAGCAGCCCCGGCGGCGGACAGGGGGATTTTGGCTACACCTTC. Translating gives CASSPGGGQGDFGYTF.